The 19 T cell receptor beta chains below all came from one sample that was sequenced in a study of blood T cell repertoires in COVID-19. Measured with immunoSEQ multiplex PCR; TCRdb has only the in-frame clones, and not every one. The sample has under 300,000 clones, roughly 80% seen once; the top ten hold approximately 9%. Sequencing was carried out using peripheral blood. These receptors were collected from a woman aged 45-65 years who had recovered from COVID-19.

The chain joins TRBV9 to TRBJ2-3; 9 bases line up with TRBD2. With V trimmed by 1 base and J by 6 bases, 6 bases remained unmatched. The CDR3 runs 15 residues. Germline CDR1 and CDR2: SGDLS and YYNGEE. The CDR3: CASSVIAGDGDTQYF. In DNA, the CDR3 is TGTGCCAGCAGCGTAATAGCGGGAGATGGGGATACGCAGTATTTT.

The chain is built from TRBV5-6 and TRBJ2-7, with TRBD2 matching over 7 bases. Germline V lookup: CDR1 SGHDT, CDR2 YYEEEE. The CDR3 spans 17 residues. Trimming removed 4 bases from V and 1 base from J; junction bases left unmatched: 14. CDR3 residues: CASSRWSGGAVSYEQYF. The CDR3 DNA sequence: TGTGCCAGCAGCCGCTGGTCGGGGGGAGCCGTATCCTACGAGCAGTACTTC.

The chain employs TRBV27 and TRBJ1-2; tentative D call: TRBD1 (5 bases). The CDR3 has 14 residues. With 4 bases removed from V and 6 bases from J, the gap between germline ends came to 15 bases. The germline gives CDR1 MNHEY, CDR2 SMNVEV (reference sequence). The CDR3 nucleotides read TGTGCCAGCAGTTCTTATGAAGGGGCGGATGGCTACACCTTC. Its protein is CASSSYEGADGYTF.

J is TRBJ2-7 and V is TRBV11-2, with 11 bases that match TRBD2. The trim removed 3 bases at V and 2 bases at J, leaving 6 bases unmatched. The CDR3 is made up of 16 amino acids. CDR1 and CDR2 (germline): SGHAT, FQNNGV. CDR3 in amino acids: CASSFGGTSGTYEQYF. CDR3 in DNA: TGTGCCAGCAGCTTCGGGGGGACTAGCGGCACCTACGAGCAGTACTTC.

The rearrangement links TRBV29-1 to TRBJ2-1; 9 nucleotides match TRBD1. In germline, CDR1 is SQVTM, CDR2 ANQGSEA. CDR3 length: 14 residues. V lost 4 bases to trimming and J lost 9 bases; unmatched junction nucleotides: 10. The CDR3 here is CSVVPGQGIGEQFF. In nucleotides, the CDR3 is TGCAGCGTTGTTCCGGGACAGGGAATTGGTGAGCAGTTCTTC.

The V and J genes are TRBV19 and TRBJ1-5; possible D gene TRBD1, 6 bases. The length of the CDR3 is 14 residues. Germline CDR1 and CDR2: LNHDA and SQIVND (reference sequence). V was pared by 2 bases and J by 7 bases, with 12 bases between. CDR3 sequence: CASSIMGAGQPQHF. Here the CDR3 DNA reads TGTGCCAGTAGTATAATGGGGGCTGGACAGCCCCAGCATTTT.

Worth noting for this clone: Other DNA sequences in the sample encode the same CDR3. DNA of the CDR3: TGTGCCACCAGTGATTCTGGGAGGAGCAGCTACGAGCAGTACTTC. Its protein product is CATSDSGRSSYEQYF. This chain joins TRBV24-1 and TRBJ2-7; tentatively, D is TRBD2 (6 bases). Trimming cost V 2 bases and J 3 bases, with 13 bases left between them. CDR3 length equals 15 residues. In germline, CDR1 is KGHDR, CDR2 SFDVKD.

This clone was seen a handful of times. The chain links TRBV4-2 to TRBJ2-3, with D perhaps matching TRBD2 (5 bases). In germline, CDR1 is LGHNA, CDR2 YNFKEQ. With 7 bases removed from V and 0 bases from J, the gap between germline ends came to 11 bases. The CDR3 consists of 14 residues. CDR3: CASKEAASTDTQYF. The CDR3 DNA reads TGTGCCAGCAAGGAGGCCGCGAGCACAGATACGCAGTATTTT.

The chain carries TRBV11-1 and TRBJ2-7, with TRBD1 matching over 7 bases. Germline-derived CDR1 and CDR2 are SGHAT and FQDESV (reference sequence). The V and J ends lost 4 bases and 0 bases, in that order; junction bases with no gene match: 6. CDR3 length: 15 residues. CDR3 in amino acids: CASSSETGSSYEQYF. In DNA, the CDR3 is TGTGCCAGCAGCTCTGAGACAGGGAGCTCCTACGAGCAGTACTTC.

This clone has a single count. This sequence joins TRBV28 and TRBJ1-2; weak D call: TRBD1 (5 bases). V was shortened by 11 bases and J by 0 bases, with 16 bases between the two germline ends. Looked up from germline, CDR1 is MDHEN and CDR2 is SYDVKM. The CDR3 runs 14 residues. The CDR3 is CAVPGGRPNYGYTF. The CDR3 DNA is TGTGCCGTTCCCGGGGGACGCCCTAACTATGGCTACACCTTC.

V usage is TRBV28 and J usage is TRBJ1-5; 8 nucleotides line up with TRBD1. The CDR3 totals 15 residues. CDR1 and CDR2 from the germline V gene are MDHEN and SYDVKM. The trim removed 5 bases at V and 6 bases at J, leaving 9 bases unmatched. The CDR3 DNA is TGTGCCAGCAGTCCAATACAGGGGGACATTCAGCCCCAGCATTTT. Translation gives CASSPIQGDIQPQHF.

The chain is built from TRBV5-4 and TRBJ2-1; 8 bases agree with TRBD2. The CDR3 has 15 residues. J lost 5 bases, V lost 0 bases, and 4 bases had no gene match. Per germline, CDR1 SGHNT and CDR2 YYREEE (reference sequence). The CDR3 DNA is TGTGCCAGCAGCTTGGGAAGCGGGAGCGACAATGAGCAGTTCTTC. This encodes CASSLGSGSDNEQFF.

Written as DNA, the CDR3 is TGTGCCTGGAGTGTAGATCCCCGGGATCCTGAAGCTTTCTTT. Translation: CAWSVDPRDPEAFF. V gene TRBV30 combines with J gene TRBJ1-1; D gene ambiguous. The CDR3 contains 14 residues. Trimming left V 0 bases short and J 6 bases short, with 14 bases between. Germline CDR1 reads GTSNPN; CDR2 reads SVGIG (reference sequence).

The CDR3 loop reads CATSDYNPGQSDYGYTF. For the CDR3, the DNA is TGTGCCACCAGTGATTATAACCCCGGACAGAGTGACTATGGCTACACCTTC. The V call is TRBV24-1, the J call TRBJ1-2; tentatively, D is TRBD1 (6 bases). The CDR3 totals 17 residues. From germline, CDR1 is KGHDR and CDR2 SFDVKD. V shed 2 bases and J shed 3 bases, with 18 bases lying between them.

The CDR3 is CASSQDSTTYEQYF. In nucleotides, the CDR3 is TGCGCCAGCAGCCAAGATTCCACTACCTACGAGCAGTACTTC. The chain joins TRBV4-3 to TRBJ2-7; D not certain. Between the trimmed V and J ends, which lost 0 bases and 2 bases, there was a span of 8 bases. The CDR3 is made up of 14 amino acids. Germline-derived CDR1 and CDR2 are LGHNA and YSLEER.

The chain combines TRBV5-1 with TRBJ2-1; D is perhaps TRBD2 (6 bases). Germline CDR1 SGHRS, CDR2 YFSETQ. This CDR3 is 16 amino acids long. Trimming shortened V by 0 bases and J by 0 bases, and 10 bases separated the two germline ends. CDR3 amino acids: CASSLVAGSSYNEQFF. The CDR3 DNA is TGCGCCAGCAGCTTGGTTGCGGGGAGCTCCTACAATGAGCAGTTCTTC.

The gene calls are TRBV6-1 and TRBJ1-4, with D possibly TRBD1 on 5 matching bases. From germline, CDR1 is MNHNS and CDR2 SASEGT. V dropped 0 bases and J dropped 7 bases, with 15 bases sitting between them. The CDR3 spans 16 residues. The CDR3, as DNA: TGTGCCAGCAGTGAAGCGCGGGGACGAGGGATTGAAAAACTGTTTTTT. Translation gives CASSEARGRGIEKLFF.

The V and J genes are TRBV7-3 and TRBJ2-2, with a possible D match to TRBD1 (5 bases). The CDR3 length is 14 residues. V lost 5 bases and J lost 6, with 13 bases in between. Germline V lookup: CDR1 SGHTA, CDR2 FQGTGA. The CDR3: CASSTWQGAGELFF. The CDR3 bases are TGTGCCAGCAGCACATGGCAAGGGGCCGGGGAGCTGTTTTTT.

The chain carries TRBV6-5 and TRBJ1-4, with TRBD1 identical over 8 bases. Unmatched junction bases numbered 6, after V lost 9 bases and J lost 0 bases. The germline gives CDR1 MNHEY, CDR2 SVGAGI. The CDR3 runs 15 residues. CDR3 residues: CASSLGQATNEKLFF. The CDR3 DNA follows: TGTGCCAGTTCCTTGGGACAGGCAACTAATGAAAAACTGTTTTTT.